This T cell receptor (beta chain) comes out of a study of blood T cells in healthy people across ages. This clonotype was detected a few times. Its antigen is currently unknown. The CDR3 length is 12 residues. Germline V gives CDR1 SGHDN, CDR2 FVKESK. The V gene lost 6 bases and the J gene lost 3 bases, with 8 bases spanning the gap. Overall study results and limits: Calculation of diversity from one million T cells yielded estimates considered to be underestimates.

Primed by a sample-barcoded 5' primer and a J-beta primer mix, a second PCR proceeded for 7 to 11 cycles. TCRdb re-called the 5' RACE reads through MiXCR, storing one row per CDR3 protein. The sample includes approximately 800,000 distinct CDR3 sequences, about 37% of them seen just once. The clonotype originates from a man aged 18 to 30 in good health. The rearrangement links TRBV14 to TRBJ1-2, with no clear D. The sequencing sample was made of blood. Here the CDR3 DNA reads TGTGCCAGCAGTGTTGGTCACTATGGCTACACCTTC. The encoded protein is CASSVGHYGYTF.